The 17 T cell receptor beta chains in this list originate from one sample, sequenced in a study of molecular identifiers for immune sequencing clone quantification. TCRdb itself ran the PCR reads through MiXCR, one entry per CDR3 protein. The data hold some 93,000 distinct CDR3 sequences, with roughly a fifth observed a single time. The sample was naive CD8+ T cells from blood, with Jurkat cell RNA spiked in. The subset denotes: FACS-sorted CD8+CD4-CCR7+CD45RA+ naive T cells. The receptors here all came from a human donor in good health. Some libraries in this study had Jurkat cell RNA spiked in.

The chain is built from TRBV18 and TRBJ2-3, with D possibly called TRBD1 or TRBD2 (6 bases each). Germline V gene sequence: CDR1 KGHSH, CDR2 LQKENI. Trimming removed 2 bases from V and 1 base from J, with 7 bases in between. The CDR3 is 14 amino acids. CDR3 residues: CASSPRGGTDTQYF. The CDR3 bases are TGTGCCAGCTCACCAAGGGGGGGCACAGATACGCAGTATTTT.

Worth noting for this clonotype: This is likely a read error, given that the CDR3 carries no conserved phenylalanine or tryptophan at its end. V usage is TRBV27 and J usage is TRBJ2-5; 11 bases align to TRBD2. The germline V gene has CDR1 MNHEY and CDR2 SMNVEV (reference sequence). The trim removed 5 bases at V and 5 bases at J, leaving 13 bases unmatched. The length of the CDR3 is 17 residues. The CDR3 region has the DNA TGTGCCAGCAGTATGTTGACTAGCGGGGCTACGGCGGAGACCCAGTACTCC. It codes for CASSMLTSGATAETQYS.

This clonotype has at least ten counts. This rearrangement joins TRBV6-5 to TRBJ2-1; 12 nucleotides line up with TRBD2. The CDR3 length is 17 residues. V trimming: 2 bases; J trimming: 10 bases; junction bases outside the gene matches: 12. CDR1 is MNHEY, CDR2 SVGAGI, per germline. The CDR3 sequence is CASSYALAGGAKGEQFF. The CDR3 DNA is TGTGCCAGCAGTTACGCCCTAGCGGGGGGGGCAAAGGGAGAGCAGTTCTTC.

At least ten counts were recorded for this clonotype. The genes are TRBV28 and TRBJ2-7; TRBD1 matches at 10 bases. From germline, CDR1 is MDHEN and CDR2 SYDVKM. The trim removed 4 bases at V and 6 bases at J, leaving 6 bases unmatched. The CDR3 covers 14 residues. CDR3 protein: CASSSTGGRGEQYF. CDR3 nucleotides: TGTGCCAGCAGTTCGACAGGGGGCCGAGGCGAGCAGTACTTC.

This clonotype was counted many times. The genes are TRBV7-2 and TRBJ1-1; weak D call: TRBD1 (5 bases). The germline CDR1 and CDR2 sequences are SGHTA and FQGNSA. The V end lost 5 bases, the J end lost 1 base, and 14 bases lay between the germline ends. CDR3 length: 15 amino acids. The CDR3 spells CASSPRDFTNTEAFF. The CDR3 DNA sequence: TGTGCCAGCAGCCCGAGGGACTTTACGAACACTGAAGCTTTCTTT.

This clonotype was recorded at least ten times. The chain carries TRBV12-3 or TRBV12-4 and TRBJ2-3, with 9 bases matching TRBD2. CDR3 length: 16 residues. V gave up 3 bases and J gave up 4 bases; unmatched junction bases: 8. The CDR3 here is CASSFWASGEADTQYF. The CDR3 nucleotides read TGTGCCAGCAGTTTTTGGGCTAGCGGGGAGGCAGATACGCAGTATTTT.

J is TRBJ2-7 and V is TRBV4-1; possibly TRBD1 for D (6 bases). Germline CDR1 reads MGHRA; CDR2 reads YSYEKL. The CDR3 covers 18 residues. V was trimmed by 0 bases and J by 0 bases, leaving 18 bases between them. This CDR3 is CASSQDPPTGWVSYEQYF. The CDR3 DNA reads TGCGCCAGCAGCCAAGATCCCCCTACAGGGTGGGTCTCCTACGAGCAGTACTTC.

The chain carries TRBV4-1 and TRBJ2-3; D is possibly TRBD1 (5 bases). The CDR3 covers 16 residues. CDR1 is MGHRA and CDR2 is YSYEKL in the germline V gene. V was shortened by 0 bases and J by 0 bases, with 10 bases between the two germline ends. The DNA for the CDR3 is TGCGCCAGCAGCCAAGATCTAGGGGCCAGCACAGATACGCAGTATTTT. This gives the protein CASSQDLGASTDTQYF.

With respect to this clonotype: This may be a read error, as it is one base from a much larger clone. The chain joins TRBV5-4 to TRBJ2-2, with D maybe TRBD1 (6 bases). Germline V gene sequence: CDR1 SGHNT, CDR2 YYREEE (reference sequence). The CDR3 runs 17 residues. This CDR3 reads CASRSREGDPGTRELFF. As DNA, the CDR3 is TGTGCCAGCAGGTCCCGCGAGGGGGACCCGGGCACCAGGGAGCTGTTTTTT.

This clonotype has a count of ten or more. The gene calls are TRBV27 and TRBJ2-3; TRBD2 aligns across 8 bases. J was trimmed by 1 base and V by 5 bases; bases with no gene match: 5. Germline values: CDR1 MNHEY, CDR2 SMNVEV (reference sequence). CDR3 length: 15 residues. The CDR3 DNA follows: TGTGCCAGCAGTCACGGGGGGGCGGGCACAGATACGCAGTATTTT. Amino acid sequence: CASSHGGAGTDTQYF.

This clonotype occurred many times. The chain combines TRBV13 with TRBJ2-3; 9 bases fit TRBD2. V dropped 3 bases and J dropped 6; count of bases not matched to a gene: 13. The CDR3 is 17 amino acids. Per germline, CDR1 PRHDT and CDR2 FYEKMQ (reference sequence). The CDR3: CASSFQALAGSQDTQYF. CDR3 nucleotide sequence: TGTGCCAGCAGCTTTCAGGCGCTAGCGGGGAGCCAGGATACGCAGTATTTT.

This clonotype was seen only a few times. The junction does not match germline at one end; this may be a read error. V usage is TRBV30 and J usage is TRBJ2-7, with 11 positions matching TRBD2. Germline V gene sequence: CDR1 GTSNPN, CDR2 SVGIG (reference sequence). The length of the CDR3 is 14 residues. DNA for the CDR3: TGTGCCTGCAGTGTACTAGCGGGAGTCCACGAGCAGTACTTC. This translates into CACSVLAGVHEQYF.

A note on this clonotype: A much larger clone is a single base away; this may be a read error. The rearrangement uses TRBV9 and TRBJ2-3, with a weak D call TRBD1 (6 bases). The end of the DNA aligns better with TRBJ1-5, so the J call may be wrong. CDR1 is SGDLS, CDR2 YYNGEE, per germline. This CDR3 spans 14 amino acids. CDR3 DNA: TGTGCCAGCGGGGGGGCGGGGGTCCCAGATACGCAGCATTTT. This translates into CASGGAGVPDTQHF.

This clonotype was observed at least ten times. The V and J genes are TRBV11-2 and TRBJ2-1; D is unresolved. The CDR3 runs 14 residues. CDR1 and CDR2 from the germline V gene are SGHAT and FQNNGV. Trimming stripped 5 bases from V and 4 bases from J, with 12 bases between. CDR3 nucleotides: TGTGCCAGCAGCCCGAGTTTGGCTTACAATGAGCAGTTCTTC. This encodes CASSPSLAYNEQFF. The full variable domain, its missing parts supplied by reference TRBV11-2 and TRBJ2-1, is EAGVAQSPRYKIIEKRQSVAFWCNPISGHATLYWYQQILGQGPKLLIQFQNNGVVDDSQLPKDRFSAERLKGVDSTLKIQPAKLEDSAVYLCASSPSLAYNEQFFGPGTRLTVL.

In its sample, this clonotype was seen a few times. V gene TRBV2 combines with J gene TRBJ1-2; 8 nucleotides agree with TRBD1. Germline CDR1 SNHLY, CDR2 FYNNEI. Trimming removed 5 bases from V and 8 bases from J; junction bases left unmatched: 13. The CDR3 loop spans 15 amino acids. The CDR3 here is CASSSDRGGVFGYTF. The CDR3 region has the DNA TGTGCCAGCAGTTCCGACAGGGGAGGGGTGTTCGGCTACACCTTC.

The table lists this clonotype with many counts. This chain joins TRBV4-3 and TRBJ2-5; tentatively, D is TRBD1 or TRBD2 (6 bases each). V was shortened by 1 base and J by 9 bases, with 18 bases between the two germline ends. Looked up from germline, CDR1 is LGHNA and CDR2 is YSLEER. The CDR3 spans 15 residues. CDR3 nucleotide sequence: TGCGCCAGCAGCCAAGTAATGTGGGGGGCCGAGGCCCAGTACTTC. Amino acid sequence: CASSQVMWGAEAQYF.

There are many counts of this clonotype. Written as DNA, the CDR3 is TGTGCCATCAGTGACTTTTCCACAGATACGCAGTATTTT. This codes for CAISDFSTDTQYF. The rearrangement joins TRBV10-3 to TRBJ2-3; D gene uncertain. V gave up 3 bases and J gave up 2 bases, with 6 bases separating them. In germline, CDR1 is ENHRY, CDR2 SYGVKD. The length of the CDR3 is 13 residues.